This T cell receptor (beta chain) was profiled in a study of blood T cell repertoires in COVID-19. Authors' data handling: Amplification with reference gene primers provided the estimates of nucleated cell counts. Method: immunoSEQ multiplex PCR; TCRdb's copy keeps in-frame clones and lacks some. Clone size and the V and J calls come from that table; the DNA yielded D and trimming. The table includes roughly 220,000 clones, more than 80% detected once. The CDR3 sequence is 14 residues long. From germline, CDR1 is MNHEY and CDR2 SVGAGI. J lost 7 bases, V lost 2 bases, and 6 bases had no gene match. The chain combines TRBV6-5 with TRBJ1-1; 8 positions agree with TRBD1. The source material was peripheral blood. The sequence was obtained from a man between 25 and 39 years old who had recovered from COVID-19. The CDR3, as DNA: TGTGCCAGCAGTTACCTCGCAGGGGGCGGTGAAGCTTTCTTT. Translated: CASSYLAGGGEAFF.